The 5 T cell receptor beta chains given below trace back to one sample, sequenced in a study of identifying expanded T cells in peripheral blood. Produced via immunoSEQ multiplex PCR; TCRdb's table is partial and in-frame only. Seen here are around 82,000 clones, over 80% observed once, and the top ten hold 15% to 20%. Sequenced material: blood. Source of these receptors: a person between 18 and 75 years old in good health.

V is TRBV19 and J is TRBJ1-3; D not resolved. Trimming removed 4 bases at V and 4 bases at J, with 14 bases between. The CDR3 sequence is 15 residues long. Germline V gene sequence: CDR1 LNHDA, CDR2 SQIVND (reference sequence). As DNA, the CDR3 is TGTGCCAGTAGTACCACCGACGGCTCGGGAAACACCATATATTTT. Residues: CASSTTDGSGNTIYF.

This clone has a handful of counts. The chain is built from TRBV6-1 and TRBJ2-7; D not resolved. V shed 4 bases and J shed 1 base, with 8 bases lying between them. Germline V gene lookup returns CDR1 MNHNS and CDR2 SASEGT. This CDR3 spans 13 amino acids. The CDR3 spells CASSVTQSYEQYF. The DNA of the CDR3 is TGTGCCAGCAGTGTTACACAATCCTACGAGCAGTACTTC.

DNA for the CDR3: TGTGCCAGCAGCCAACAGGGGCACGGGGGGGAGCTGTTTTTT. Protein sequence: CASSQQGHGGELFF. The J gene is TRBJ2-2, the V gene TRBV5-4; TRBD1 matches at 7 bases. After removal of 4 bases from V and 8 bases from J, the junction contained 8 bases not matched to a gene. Looked up from germline, CDR1 is SGHNT and CDR2 is YYREEE (reference sequence). CDR3 length: 14 residues. Looking up the rest from reference TRBV5-4 and TRBJ2-2 gives the full variable domain: ETGVTQSPTHLIKTRGQQVTLRCSSQSGHNTVSWYQQALGQGPQFIFQYYREEENGRGNFPPRFSGLQFPNYSSELNVNALELDDSALYLCASSQQGHGGELFFGEGSRLTVL.

The chain uses TRBV7-9 and TRBJ2-3; no clear D gene. Germline V gene sequence: CDR1 SEHNR, CDR2 FQNEAQ (reference sequence). The CDR3 contains 14 residues. Trimming removed 1 base from V and 2 bases from J, with 7 bases in between. The CDR3 sequence: CASSLVADTDTQYF. CDR3 nucleotide sequence: TGTGCCAGCAGCTTAGTGGCCGACACAGATACGCAGTATTTT.

The CDR3 DNA is TGTGCCAGCAGTTTCGCCTACGAGCAGTACTTC. Its protein product is CASSFAYEQYF. The chain employs TRBV28 and TRBJ2-7, with D unresolved. In germline, CDR1 is MDHEN, CDR2 SYDVKM. This CDR3 contains 11 residues. Trimming removed 3 bases at V and 2 bases at J, with 2 bases between.